Only a few counts were recorded for the clone carrying this TCR beta chain. This sample's TCRbeta library carried unique molecular identifier barcodes. TCRdb redid the calling of the PCR reads with MiXCR, one entry per CDR3 protein. The table shows about 310,000 distinct CDR3 sequences, with approximately 23% occurring only once. The source of the sample is a study of T-cell reconstitution after alpha-beta-depleted transplantation in children. The CDR3 consists of 15 residues. CDR1 SQVTM and CDR2 ANQGSEA come from the germline V gene. V lost 4 bases, J lost 4 bases, and 5 bases stayed unmatched. The rearrangement uses TRBV29-1 and TRBJ2-1; 12 nucleotides line up with TRBD2. The TCR comes from a male patient aged 5 to 17 who had a stem cell transplant for acute lymphoblastic leukemia, so the T cells may come from the graft donor. Source: PBMCs, mostly from graft donor cells, taken 180 days after TCRalphabeta/CD19-depleted stem cell transplant. The CDR3 protein is CSVGGLAGLYNEQFF. The CDR3 DNA is TGCAGCGTTGGGGGACTAGCGGGTTTATACAATGAGCAGTTCTTC.